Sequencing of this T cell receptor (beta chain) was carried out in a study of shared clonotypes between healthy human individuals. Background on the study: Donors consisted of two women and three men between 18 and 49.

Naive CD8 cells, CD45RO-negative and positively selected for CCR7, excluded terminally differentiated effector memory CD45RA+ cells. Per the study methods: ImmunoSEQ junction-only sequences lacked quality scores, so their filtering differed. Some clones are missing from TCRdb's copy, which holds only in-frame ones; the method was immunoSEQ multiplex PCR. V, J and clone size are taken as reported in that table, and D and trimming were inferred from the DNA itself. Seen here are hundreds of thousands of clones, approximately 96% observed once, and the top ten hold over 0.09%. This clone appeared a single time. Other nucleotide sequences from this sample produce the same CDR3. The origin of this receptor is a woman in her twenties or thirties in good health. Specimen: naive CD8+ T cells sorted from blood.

CDR3 region: CASRGTSGYNEQFF. CDR3 DNA: TGTGCCAGCAGGGGGACTAGCGGTTACAATGAGCAGTTCTTC. The gene calls are TRBV28 and TRBJ2-1; 11 bases fit TRBD2. This CDR3 region has 14 residues. Per germline, CDR1 MDHEN and CDR2 SYDVKM. The trim removed 6 bases at V and 4 bases at J, leaving 2 bases unmatched.